This T cell receptor (beta chain) was recovered during a study of CD8 T cells in Susac syndrome. TCR beta sequences were obtained from blood CD8+ and CD4+ T cells. Controls were age- and sex-matched healthy donors. Trimming stripped 2 bases from V and 0 bases from J, with 11 bases between. The germline gives CDR1 MNHEY, CDR2 SVGAGI. The CDR3 extends over 16 amino acids. RNA was extracted with the RNeasy kit, and a quantity of about 0.5 to 1 ug was reverse transcribed using random hexamers. TCR beta CDR3 was amplified by immunoSEQ multiplex PCR. This amplification extended across 54 Vbeta and 13 Jbeta segments. TCRdb ran MiXCR on the immunoSEQ multiplex PCR reads and lists one entry per CDR3 protein. The sample records approximately 120,000 distinct CDR3 sequences, around 96% being singletons.

The clonotype was recovered from a human donor in good health. Sequencing used CD4+ T cells from PBMCs. This chain links TRBV6-5 with TRBJ2-1, with D uncertain. CDR3 in amino acids: CASSYHFTSSYNEQFF. The CDR3 region has the DNA TGTGCCAGCAGTTACCACTTTACGAGCTCCTACAATGAGCAGTTCTTC.